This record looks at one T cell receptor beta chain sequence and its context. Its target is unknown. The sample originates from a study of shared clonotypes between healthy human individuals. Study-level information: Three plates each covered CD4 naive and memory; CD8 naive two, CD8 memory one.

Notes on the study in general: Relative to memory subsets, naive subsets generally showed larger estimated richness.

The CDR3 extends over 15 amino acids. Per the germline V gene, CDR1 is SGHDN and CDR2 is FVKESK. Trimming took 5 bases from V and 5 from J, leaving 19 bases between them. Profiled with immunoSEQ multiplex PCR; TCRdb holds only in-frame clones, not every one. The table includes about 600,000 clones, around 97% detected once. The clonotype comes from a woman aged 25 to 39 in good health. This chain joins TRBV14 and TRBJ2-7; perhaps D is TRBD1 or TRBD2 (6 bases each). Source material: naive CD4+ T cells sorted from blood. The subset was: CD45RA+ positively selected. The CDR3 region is CASSDRGQGRNEQYF. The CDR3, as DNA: TGTGCCAGCAGCGATAGAGGTCAGGGGAGGAACGAGCAGTACTTC.